This T cell receptor beta chain was sequenced for a study of shared clonotypes between healthy human individuals. General study results and limits: A generally larger estimated richness was seen in naive subsets than in memory subsets. Naive CD4 clonotypes were shared across several donors at about 5.3%.

Per the original methods: ImmunoSEQ output held junction-only sequences without quality scores, so filtering differed. Some clones are missing from TCRdb's copy, which holds only in-frame ones; the method was immunoSEQ multiplex PCR. V and J calls and clone size are given by that table; D and trimming were obtained from the DNA. This sample yields some 350,000 clones, of which less than 85% are seen a single time; around 10% belongs to the top ten. Splitting the CD4+ cells yielded a CD45RA+ naive subset and a CD45RA-negative memory subset. Germline-derived CDR1 and CDR2 are SGHVS and FNYEAQ. The CDR3 is 14 amino acids. V was clipped by 5 bases and J by 5 bases, with 12 bases between them. With regard to this clone: Its cognate antigen is unknown.

This chain joins TRBV7-6 and TRBJ1-4; tentatively, D is TRBD1 (5 bases). The sequence was collected from a man aged 25-40 years in good health. Sequencing was performed on memory CD4+ T cells sorted from blood. Subset in this sample: CD45RA-negative fraction. In DNA, the CDR3 is TGTGCCAGCAGCAGGGACGCGGTGAATGAAAAACTGTTTTTT. Translating gives CASSRDAVNEKLFF.